The next 5 T cell receptor beta chains were all read from a single sample in a study of T cells in localized non-small cell lung cancer. TCRdb's table, derived via immunoSEQ multiplex PCR, lists solely in-frame clones and lacks some. The profile shows 28,000 or so clones, roughly 90% of them singletons. The sample here was peripheral blood, taken before any cancer treatment. Source of these receptors: a female donor at least 60 years old with stage II squamous cell lung carcinoma.

The V and J genes are TRBV30 and TRBJ2-7; 7 bases are shared with TRBD2. V shed 2 bases, J shed 4 bases, and the junction held 11 bases outside the gene matches. Germline lookup yields CDR1 GTSNPN and CDR2 SVGIG (reference sequence). The CDR3 runs to 15 residues. The CDR3 DNA reads TGTGCCTGGAGTCCCGCCGGGCGGGAGTATTACGAGCAGTACTTC. Its protein product is CAWSPAGREYYEQYF.

The rearrangement links TRBV11-2 to TRBJ1-1; no clear D. The V gene's germline CDR1 is SGHAT and CDR2 FQNNGV. The CDR3 extends over 14 amino acids. Trimming stripped 5 bases from V and 0 bases from J, with 10 bases between. The CDR3 coding sequence is TGTGCCAGCAGCCCAGATCTAATGAACACTGAAGCTTTCTTT. Translated, it gives CASSPDLMNTEAFF.

This chain joins TRBV27 and TRBJ1-1, with D possibly being TRBD1 (6 bases). There are 21 residues in the CDR3. Trimming took 3 bases from V and 0 from J, leaving 29 bases between them. Germline assignment: CDR1 MNHEY and CDR2 SMNVEV (reference sequence). CDR3 loop: CASSFYPKTLSGQTMNTEAFF. The CDR3 DNA reads as TGTGCCAGCAGTTTTTACCCGAAAACCTTGTCAGGACAGACGATGAACACTGAAGCTTTCTTT.

The chain employs TRBV10-2 and TRBJ2-1, with D tentatively TRBD1 or TRBD2 (5 bases each). Germline CDR1 reads WSHSY; CDR2 reads SAAADI. The CDR3 spans 11 residues. Trimming took 2 bases from V and 9 from J, leaving 5 bases between them. The CDR3 bases are TGCGCCAGCAGTGAGGGGGGTGAGCAGTTCTTC. This sequence encodes CASSEGGEQFF.

The CDR3 loop reads CASSLRLRRNTGELFF. As DNA, the CDR3 is TGTGCCAGCAGTTTGCGGTTGAGGAGAAACACCGGGGAGCTGTTTTTT. The gene calls are TRBV28 and TRBJ2-2; D not certain. The germline CDR1 and CDR2 sequences are MDHEN and SYDVKM. V was pared by 3 bases and J by 2 bases, with 13 bases between. The CDR3 consists of 16 residues.